One and the same sample provided the 9 T cell receptor beta chains below, sequenced in a study of T-cell reconstitution after alpha-beta-depleted transplantation in children. As it was prepared, the TCRbeta library received unique molecular identifiers. One entry per CDR3 protein, called by TCRdb with MiXCR from the PCR reads. The repertoire includes fewer than 700,000 distinct CDR3 sequences, around 13% of them detected once, and 2% to 2.5% sits in the top ten. The source material was PBMCs, mostly from graft donor cells, sampled 360 days after TCRalphabeta/CD19-depleted stem cell transplant. The receptors derive from a male patient younger than 18 who had a stem cell transplant for acute myeloid leukemia, so the T cells may come from the graft donor.

The sample holds a few counts of this clonotype. The chain employs TRBV20-1 and TRBJ2-4; tentatively, D is TRBD2 (7 bases). CDR3 size: 12 residues. Per germline, CDR1 DFQATT and CDR2 SNEGSKA (reference sequence). CDR3 amino acids: CSGGGLENIQYF. In DNA, the CDR3 is TGCAGCGGCGGGGGCCTCGAAAACATTCAGTACTTC.

V usage is TRBV20-1 and J usage is TRBJ2-3, with a weak D call TRBD1 (5 bases). The CDR3 extends over 16 amino acids. Germline V CDR1 and CDR2: DFQATT, SNEGSKA (reference sequence). V gave up 1 base and J gave up 4 bases, with 18 bases separating them. The CDR3 is CSARVDRVVVSDTQYF. The DNA for the CDR3 is TGCAGTGCTAGAGTTGACAGAGTAGTAGTTTCAGATACGCAGTATTTT.

V is TRBV20-1 and J is TRBJ2-5; D is tentatively TRBD1 or TRBD2 (6 bases each). Trimming removed 4 bases from V and 6 bases from J, with 15 bases in between. The length of the CDR3 is 13 residues. The V gene's germline CDR1 is DFQATT and CDR2 SNEGSKA (reference sequence). The CDR3: CSATPGGGKTQYF. The CDR3 DNA reads TGCAGTGCTACTCCCGGGGGCGGGAAGACCCAGTACTTC.

This clonotype occurred many times. This chain connects TRBV28 to TRBJ2-7; 9 nucleotides agree with TRBD2. CDR3 size: 16 residues. V lost 7 bases to trimming and J lost 4 bases; unmatched junction nucleotides: 14. CDR1 and CDR2 from the germline V gene are MDHEN and SYDVKM. The CDR3 DNA reads TGTGCCAGCATCACACAGCAAGCGGGAGGAGGGTACGAGCAGTACTTC. This translates into CASITQQAGGGYEQYF.

V is TRBV20-1 and J is TRBJ2-2; perhaps TRBD1 as D (5 bases). V lost 6 bases, J lost 5 bases, and 16 bases lay in between. The CDR3 is made up of 14 amino acids. The germline V gene has CDR1 DFQATT and CDR2 SNEGSKA (reference sequence). The CDR3 DNA follows: TGCAGTGCGAGGTGGCAGGGTGGGACCGGGGAGCTGTTTTTT. It specifies CSARWQGGTGELFF.

The chain carries TRBV9 and TRBJ2-3; D perhaps matches TRBD2 (5 bases). CDR1 and CDR2 from the germline V gene are SGDLS and YYNGEE. The V and J ends lost 0 bases and 4 bases respectively, with 24 bases between them. The CDR3 runs 19 residues. For the CDR3, the DNA is TGTGCCAGCAGCGTAGGACCCCACTCGGGTTCGGGGATCGCAGATACGCAGTATTTT. It specifies CASSVGPHSGSGIADTQYF.

This clonotype occurred many times. V and J are TRBV20-1 and TRBJ2-1; TRBD2 aligns across 11 bases. V dropped 3 bases and J dropped 0; count of bases not matched to a gene: 10. The V gene's germline CDR1 is DFQATT and CDR2 SNEGSKA (reference sequence). This CDR3 is built from 18 residues. This CDR3 reads CSASGLAGGVSSYNEQFF. In nucleotides, the CDR3 is TGCAGTGCTAGTGGCCTAGCGGGAGGCGTCAGCTCCTACAATGAGCAGTTCTTC.

This clonotype was observed a handful of times. The chain couples TRBV12-3 or TRBV12-4 to TRBJ1-2; TRBD1 might be the D (5 bases). This CDR3 has 15 residues. V lost 3 bases and J lost 5, with 16 bases in between. The CDR3 nucleotides are TGTGCCAGCAGTTTGGTTTGGACACCCCGTTATGGCTACACCTTC. This sequence encodes CASSLVWTPRYGYTF.

There are a few counts of this clonotype. The V call is TRBV6-5, the J call TRBJ2-3; 9 bases are shared with TRBD2. CDR3 length: 17 residues. After removal of 0 bases from V and 4 bases from J, the junction contained 8 bases not matched to a gene. The germline CDR1 and CDR2 sequences are MNHEY and SVGAGI. CDR3 in DNA: TGTGCCAGCAGTTACTCGCCTAGCGGGAACGGGGCAGATACGCAGTATTTT. Its translation: CASSYSPSGNGADTQYF.